This T cell receptor beta chain derives from a study of shared clonotypes between healthy human individuals. CD45RO-negative CD8 cells positively selected for CCR7 made up the naive population, which excluded terminally differentiated effector memory CD45RA+ cells. Data came from immunoSEQ multiplex PCR; TCRdb stores just in-frame clones and leaves some out. The sample includes about 2.1 million clones, around 95% of them seen just once. To note about this clone: The same CDR3 also results from other DNA sequences found in this sample.

The V end lost 5 bases, the J end lost 2 bases, and 9 bases lay between the germline ends. The length of the CDR3 is 13 residues. The V gene's germline CDR1 is LNHDA and CDR2 SQIVND (reference sequence). The sample comprised naive CD8+ T cells from PBMCs. The clonotype comes from a man younger than 30 in good health. Some clones in this sample may be carry-over from other donors' samples. The rearrangement links TRBV19 to TRBJ1-1; D is ambiguous. The CDR3 sequence is CASSWGLNTEAFF. In nucleotides, the CDR3 is TGTGCCAGTAGTTGGGGTCTCAACACTGAAGCTTTCTTT.